A single sample is the source of the 26 T cell receptor beta chains below, sequenced in a study of blood T cell repertoires in COVID-19. The data were produced by immunoSEQ multiplex PCR, yet TCRdb's version contains in-frame clones alone and is incomplete. The sample lists about 140,000 clones, 70% to 80% occurring once. The specimen sequenced was peripheral blood. The origin of the receptors is an elderly woman with active or convalescent COVID-19.

V gene TRBV6-5 combines with J gene TRBJ2-5, with 8 bases fitting TRBD2. CDR1 is MNHEY and CDR2 is SVGAGI in the germline V gene. There are 11 residues in the CDR3. The CDR3 protein is CARRGDGTQYF. The CDR3 coding sequence is TGTGCGAGGCGGGGGGATGGCACCCAGTACTTC.

This rearrangement joins TRBV20-1 to TRBJ1-2; 7 bases match TRBD1. The CDR3 consists of 11 residues. Germline V gives CDR1 DFQATT, CDR2 SNEGSKA (reference sequence). Here the CDR3 reads CSPGQNYGYTF. DNA of the CDR3: TGCAGCCCGGGACAGAACTATGGCTACACCTTC.

This chain connects TRBV6-5 to TRBJ1-6; a weak D match, TRBD1 (5 bases). The CDR3 loop spans 14 amino acids. The germline V gene encodes CDR1 MNHEY and CDR2 SVGAGI. Trimming left V 5 bases short and J 7 bases short, with 12 bases between. The chain's CDR3 is CASSRGLANSPLHF. For the CDR3, the DNA is TGTGCCAGCAGTAGGGGCCTAGCGAATTCACCCCTCCACTTT.

This clone was seen a single time. The V gene is TRBV5-1, the J gene TRBJ1-4, with D unclear. The CDR3 is 16 amino acids. Germline V gives CDR1 SGHRS, CDR2 YFSETQ. V was trimmed by 4 bases and J by 3 bases, leaving 16 bases between them. Here the CDR3 DNA reads TGCGCCAGCAGCGCACTTCCAGGATCCCCTAATGAAAAACTGTTTTTT. Its translation is CASSALPGSPNEKLFF.

This clone appeared many times. The chain employs TRBV15 and TRBJ1-2; the D gene is possibly TRBD1 (5 bases). The germline V gene has CDR1 LNHNV and CDR2 YYDKDF (reference sequence). Trimming took 5 bases from V and 4 from J, leaving 11 bases between them. The CDR3 runs 13 residues. The CDR3: CATSETGSYGYTF. DNA of the CDR3: TGTGCCACCAGCGAAACAGGAAGCTATGGCTACACCTTC.

This sequence joins TRBV7-6 and TRBJ2-1, with TRBD2 matching over 15 bases. The V and J ends lost 5 bases and 5 bases, in that order; junction bases with no gene match: 4. The CDR3 is made up of 16 amino acids. CDR1 and CDR2 from the germline V gene are SGHVS and FNYEAQ. CDR3 loop: CASSPRTSGGDNEQFF. The CDR3 bases are TGTGCCAGCAGCCCCAGGACTAGCGGGGGGGACAATGAGCAGTTCTTC.

The V call is TRBV30, the J call TRBJ1-2; 7 bases align to TRBD1. Trimming at V came to 4 bases and at J to 2 bases, leaving 10 bases not matched to a gene. Germline CDR1 and CDR2: GTSNPN and SVGIG (reference sequence). The CDR3 has 15 amino acids. The CDR3 is CAWTIQTGRNYGYTF. CDR3 DNA: TGTGCCTGGACCATACAGACAGGGAGGAACTATGGCTACACCTTC. The entire variable domain, with the rest obtained from reference TRBV30 and TRBJ1-2, is as follows: SQTIHQWPATLVQPVGSPLSLECTVEGTSNPNLYWYRQAAGRGLQLLFYSVGIGQISSEVPQNLSASRPQDRQFILSSKKLLLSDSGFYLCAWTIQTGRNYGYTFGSGTRLTVV.

This chain joins TRBV6-2 or TRBV6-3 and TRBJ1-2; weak D call: TRBD1 (6 bases). Germline V lookup: CDR1 MNHEY, CDR2 SVGEGT. There are 16 residues in the CDR3. V lost 6 bases, J lost 4 bases, and 21 bases lay in between. CDR3 nucleotide sequence: TGTGCCAGCAGCCCACTTGGGGCACAGGGAAGCTATGGCTACACCTTC. It is translated as CASSPLGAQGSYGYTF.

V gene TRBV30 combines with J gene TRBJ1-2, with 10 bases lining up with TRBD1. The CDR3 spans 14 residues. Unmatched junction bases numbered 10, after V lost 2 bases and J lost 10 bases. CDR1 is GTSNPN, CDR2 SVGIG, per germline (reference sequence). This CDR3 is CAWSTGQGFIVYTF. The CDR3 DNA reads TGTGCCTGGAGTACGGGACAGGGGTTTATTGTCTACACCTTC.

Only a few counts were recorded for this clone. V and J are TRBV6-2 or TRBV6-3 and TRBJ1-5, with a possible D match to TRBD1 (5 bases). Trimming stripped 2 bases from V and 7 bases from J, with 12 bases between. The CDR3 runs to 14 residues. The V gene's germline CDR1 is MNHEY and CDR2 SVGEGT. CDR3 in amino acids: CASSYNGRVQPQHF. The CDR3 nucleotides read TGTGCCAGCAGTTACAACGGCAGGGTGCAGCCCCAGCATTTT.

This chain links TRBV5-4 with TRBJ2-2; TRBD1 matches 7 bases. This CDR3 is 16 amino acids long. Germline V gene sequence: CDR1 SGHNT, CDR2 YYREEE (reference sequence). The junction had 10 bases not matched to a gene; V was cut back by 6 bases and J by 2 bases. CDR3 protein: CASTKRQGDNTGELFF. The DNA of the CDR3 is TGTGCCAGCACCAAACGACAGGGTGATAACACCGGGGAGCTGTTTTTT. Combining the CDR3 with reference TRBV5-4 and TRBJ2-2 gives the whole variable domain ETGVTQSPTHLIKTRGQQVTLRCSSQSGHNTVSWYQQALGQGPQFIFQYYREEENGRGNFPPRFSGLQFPNYSSELNVNALELDDSALYLCASTKRQGDNTGELFFGEGSRLTVL.

The rearrangement links TRBV4-1 to TRBJ1-5, with D unclear. The CDR3 runs to 13 residues. V lost 1 base to trimming and J lost 4 bases, with 5 bases between them. Germline loops: CDR1 MGHRA, CDR2 YSYEKL. The CDR3 DNA follows: TGCGCCAGCAGCCAAGCTAGGAATCAGCCCCAGCATTTT. Translation: CASSQARNQPQHF.

The chain has TRBV27 and TRBJ1-5; no firm D call. The CDR3 consists of 13 residues. V lost 3 bases to trimming and J lost 7 bases, with 10 bases between them. Per the germline V gene, CDR1 is MNHEY and CDR2 is SMNVEV (reference sequence). CDR3 in amino acids: CASSFTGKQPQHF. CDR3 DNA sequence: TGTGCCAGCAGTTTTACCGGGAAACAGCCCCAGCATTTT.

The V gene is TRBV19, the J gene TRBJ1-1; D uncertain. V lost 6 bases, J lost 3 bases, and 17 bases lay in between. CDR1 and CDR2 (germline): LNHDA, SQIVND (reference sequence). This CDR3 region has 15 residues. This CDR3 is CASSISRSEDTEAFF. For the CDR3, the DNA is TGTGCCAGTAGCATTTCCAGAAGTGAAGACACTGAAGCTTTCTTT.

The J gene is TRBJ1-1, the V gene TRBV30; the match to TRBD1 covers 8 bases. The V gene's germline CDR1 is GTSNPN and CDR2 SVGIG (reference sequence). V lost 5 bases, J lost 6 bases, and 5 bases stayed unmatched. CDR3 length: 12 amino acids. The CDR3 protein is CAWDRGRPEAFF. In DNA form, the CDR3 reads TGTGCCTGGGACAGGGGTCGCCCTGAAGCTTTCTTT. Using reference TRBV30 and TRBJ1-1 for the parts outside the CDR3, the full variable domain is SQTIHQWPATLVQPVGSPLSLECTVEGTSNPNLYWYRQAAGRGLQLLFYSVGIGQISSEVPQNLSASRPQDRQFILSSKKLLLSDSGFYLCAWDRGRPEAFFGQGTRLTVV.

The rearrangement uses TRBV18 and TRBJ1-1; 10 nucleotides line up with TRBD1. There are 15 residues in the CDR3. The V gene end was trimmed by 6 bases and the J gene end by 1 base; junction bases not matched to a gene: 5. Germline V gene sequence: CDR1 KGHSH, CDR2 LQKENI. The CDR3 region is CASSSTGGGNTEAFF. CDR3 coding DNA: TGTGCCAGCTCCTCGACAGGGGGCGGGAACACTGAAGCTTTCTTT.

This clone occurred a few times. This chain joins TRBV18 and TRBJ1-6; D is unclear. The length of the CDR3 is 14 residues. V was shortened by 2 bases and J by 5 bases, with 7 bases between the two germline ends. CDR1 is KGHSH, CDR2 LQKENI, per germline. The CDR3 reads CASSPSVDNSPLHF. The CDR3 coding sequence is TGTGCCAGCTCACCAAGTGTAGATAATTCACCCCTCCACTTT.

The chain carries TRBV28 and TRBJ1-5, with a possible D match to TRBD1 (5 bases). Germline values: CDR1 MDHEN, CDR2 SYDVKM. The CDR3 sequence is 15 residues long. V was clipped by 5 bases and J by 3 bases, with 14 bases between them. The CDR3 DNA reads TGTGCCAGCAGTGATAGGGCAGGGAACAATCAGCCCCAGCATTTT. This encodes CASSDRAGNNQPQHF.

This clone was detected a few times. The chain carries TRBV18 and TRBJ2-2; D unresolved. This CDR3 spans 13 amino acids. Trimming removed 5 bases at V and 8 bases at J, with 12 bases between. The V gene's germline CDR1 is KGHSH and CDR2 LQKENI. The CDR3 sequence is CASSTEPFGELFF. The CDR3 nucleotides are TGTGCCAGCTCAACAGAGCCCTTTGGGGAGCTGTTTTTT.

The chain combines TRBV7-3 with TRBJ2-7, with TRBD1 matching over 10 bases. The germline CDR1 and CDR2 sequences are SGHTA and FQGTGA. The CDR3 has 15 amino acids. Trimming cost V 4 bases and J 3 bases; bases outside gene matches: 6. In DNA form, the CDR3 reads TGTGCCAGCAGCTCACCGGACAGGGGGGTCTACGAGCAGTACTTC. As protein: CASSSPDRGVYEQYF.

V and J are TRBV2 and TRBJ2-3, with D unclear. The CDR3 length is 16 residues. The germline V gene encodes CDR1 SNHLY and CDR2 FYNNEI. V lost 4 bases and J 3 bases, leaving 17 bases between the germline ends. This chain's CDR3 is CASSVPVVESTDTQYF. CDR3 coding DNA: TGTGCCAGCAGTGTCCCGGTCGTAGAATCAACAGATACGCAGTATTTT.

The rearrangement links TRBV15 to TRBJ1-4; 8 bases agree with TRBD1. CDR3 size: 15 residues. Unmatched junction bases numbered 7, after V lost 3 bases and J lost 7 bases. CDR1 is LNHNV and CDR2 is YYDKDF in the germline V gene (reference sequence). CDR3 region: CATSSANRGGEKLFF. CDR3 DNA sequence: TGTGCCACCAGCAGCGCGAACAGGGGGGGTGAAAAACTGTTTTTT.

This clone was seen only once. The chain combines TRBV11-2 with TRBJ1-4; D uncertain. V was pared by 4 bases and J by 8 bases, with 8 bases between. The CDR3 is 12 residues long. Germline CDR1 SGHAT, CDR2 FQNNGV. CDR3 sequence reads: CASSSGREKLFF. The CDR3 nucleotides read TGTGCCAGCAGCTCCGGGAGGGAAAAACTGTTTTTT.

V and J are TRBV5-1 and TRBJ1-6; 7 nucleotides agree with TRBD1. CDR3 length: 14 residues. The J segment lost 8 bases and the V segment lost 4 bases, leaving 6 bases of the junction unmatched. The germline gives CDR1 SGHRS, CDR2 YFSETQ. CDR3 amino acids: CASSEGQTYSPLHF. DNA of the CDR3: TGCGCCAGCAGCGAGGGACAGACATATTCACCCCTCCACTTT.

The rearrangement uses TRBV11-2 and TRBJ1-2; tentative D call: TRBD1 (5 bases). Germline values: CDR1 SGHAT, CDR2 FQNNGV. V was cut by 5 bases and J by 4 bases, with 17 bases left in between. There are 15 residues in the CDR3. Here the CDR3 reads CASSPSRVFAYGYTF. The CDR3 DNA reads as TGTGCCAGCAGCCCCTCCAGGGTGTTCGCCTATGGCTACACCTTC.

The chain combines TRBV19 with TRBJ1-2; the match to TRBD1 covers 8 bases. Germline V CDR1 and CDR2: LNHDA, SQIVND (reference sequence). The CDR3 sequence is 15 residues long. The V gene end was trimmed by 7 bases and the J gene end by 0 bases; junction bases not matched to a gene: 7. The CDR3 protein is CASKATGGANYGYTF. The CDR3 nucleotides read TGTGCCAGTAAGGCAACAGGGGGAGCTAACTATGGCTACACCTTC. The complete variable domain, with remaining parts taken from reference TRBV19 and TRBJ1-2, reads DGGITQSPKYLFRKEGQNVTLSCEQNLNHDAMYWYRQDPGQGLRLIYYSQIVNDFQKGDIAEGYSVSREKKESFPLTVTSAQKNPTAFYLCASKATGGANYGYTFGSGTRLTVV.